This T cell receptor beta chain is drawn from a study of human T cells and chemical hapten exposure. Study-wide results and limits: TCRs exceeding 1 in 1000 frequency stayed unchanged with DPC sensitization.

The study used a library that attached unique molecular identifiers to individual cDNA molecules. Per the study methods: Per sample, the median was roughly 96,000 TCRs, with values from around 25,000 to 690,000. TCRdb fed the 5' RACE reads into MiXCR, producing one record per CDR3 protein. What appears here as the V and J calls and clone size reflects TCRdb's work, not the paper's. The sample shows 110,000 or so distinct CDR3 sequences, roughly 18% of them seen only once. Total RNA was isolated from unfractionated whole blood. Notes on this clonotype: Its antigen is as yet unknown.

The CDR3 covers 14 residues. Germline V CDR1 and CDR2: MDHEN, SYDVKM. Trimming stripped 8 bases from V and 10 bases from J, with 18 bases between. This TCR was sampled from a human donor in good health. V and J are TRBV28 and TRBJ1-6; TRBD1 is a possible D gene (5 bases). Here the CDR3 reads CASRGEGLTSPLHF. For the CDR3, the DNA is TGTGCCAGCCGAGGGGAGGGTTTAACCTCACCCCTCCACTTT. Using reference TRBV28 and TRBJ1-6 for the parts outside the CDR3, the full variable domain is DVKVTQSSRYLVKRTGEKVFLECVQDMDHENMFWYRQDPGLGLRLIYFSYDVKMKEKGDIPEGYSVSREKKERFSLILESASTNQTSMYLCASRGEGLTSPLHFGNGTRLTVT.